Listed here are 7 T cell receptor beta chains from one sample, sequenced in a study of T cell repertoires in cytomegalovirus infection. TCRdb ran MiXCR on the reads and lists one entry per CDR3 protein. The repertoire holds about 100,000 distinct CDR3 sequences, with more than 20% as singletons. Sequenced: CD8+ T cells from PBMCs. These receptors were obtained from a human donor in good health (CMV status not recorded). Some clones in this sample may be carry-over from other donors' samples.

This clonotype was seen repeatedly, ten times or more. The chain combines TRBV28 with TRBJ2-7; either TRBD1 or TRBD2 may fit D (5 bases each). Germline V gives CDR1 MDHEN, CDR2 SYDVKM. The CDR3 sequence is 12 residues long. Trimming removed 3 bases at V and 6 bases at J, with 9 bases between. CDR3 amino acids: CASSFGGREQYF. In DNA, the CDR3 is TGTGCCAGCAGTTTTGGGGGTCGCGAGCAGTACTTC.

V usage is TRBV11-3 and J usage is TRBJ2-1; TRBD2 agrees at 12 bases. Trimming took 4 bases from V and 3 from J; bases not matched to a gene: 7. Germline CDR1 reads SGHNT; CDR2 reads YENEEA. This CDR3 is 17 amino acids long. Written as DNA, the CDR3 is TGTGCCAGCAGCTCTCGGACTAGCGGGGTCTTCTACAATGAGCAGTTCTTC. Translating gives CASSSRTSGVFYNEQFF.

The V call is TRBV29-1, the J call TRBJ1-2, with 7 bases aligning to TRBD1. CDR3 length: 12 amino acids. Unmatched junction bases numbered 1, after V lost 2 bases and J lost 4 bases. Germline assignment: CDR1 SQVTM and CDR2 ANQGSEA. CDR3 nucleotide sequence: TGCAGCGTTGAAACAGGGGCCTATGGCTACACCTTC. This codes for CSVETGAYGYTF. Full variable domain (rest looked up from reference TRBV29-1 and TRBJ1-2): SAVISQKPSRDICQRGTSLTIQCQVDSQVTMMFWYRQQPGQSLTLIATANQGSEATYESGFVIDKFPISRPNLTFSTLTVSNMSPEDSSIYLCSVETGAYGYTFGSGTRLTVV.

This clonotype was found a few times. The rearrangement uses TRBV15 and TRBJ2-7; 11 nucleotides match TRBD2. The CDR3 is made up of 17 amino acids. Germline CDR1 reads LNHNV; CDR2 reads YYDKDF (reference sequence). V trimming: 2 bases; J trimming: 5 bases; junction bases outside the gene matches: 11. CDR3 sequence (DNA): TGTGCCACCAGCAGATTAATAGCGGGGGGGCCGGGCCACGAGCAGTACTTC. Its protein is CATSRLIAGGPGHEQYF. The full variable domain, with the rest looked up from reference TRBV15 and TRBJ2-7, is DAMVIQNPRYQVTQFGKPVTLSCSQTLNHNVMYWYQQKSSQAPKLLFHYYDKDFNNEADTPDNFQSRRPNTSFCFLDIRSPGLGDTAMYLCATSRLIAGGPGHEQYFGPGTRLTVT.

The chain links TRBV20-1 to TRBJ2-4; the match to TRBD2 covers 8 bases. The CDR3 is 14 residues long. Germline-derived CDR1 and CDR2 are DFQATT and SNEGSKA (reference sequence). The trim removed 5 bases at V and 1 base at J, leaving 4 bases unmatched. CDR3 region: CSAPGGAAKNIQYF. As DNA, the CDR3 is TGCAGTGCTCCCGGGGGGGCTGCCAAAAACATTCAGTACTTC.

This clonotype was seen at least ten times. The chain uses TRBV7-8 and TRBJ2-3; 16 nucleotides match TRBD2. Germline V gene data show CDR1 as SGHVS and CDR2 as FQNEAQ. This CDR3 has 18 residues. The junction had 12 bases not matched to a gene; V was cut back by 4 bases and J by 8 bases. The CDR3 DNA reads as TGTGCCAGCAGCTCGGACGGGACTAGCGGGAGGGCCTCCGGTACGCAGTATTTT. As protein: CASSSDGTSGRASGTQYF.

This clonotype was seen ten or more times. The CDR3 nucleotides read TGTGCCAGCAGTACCCAGGGGACAGTGTGGGGCTACACCTTC. Protein: CASSTQGTVWGYTF. The chain carries TRBV28 and TRBJ1-2; 7 bases are a match to TRBD1. The CDR3 totals 14 residues. Germline lookup yields CDR1 MDHEN and CDR2 SYDVKM. V was pared by 5 bases and J by 8 bases, with 11 bases of the junction left unmatched.